This T cell receptor beta chain stems from a study of T cells in Graves' hyperthyroidism and ophthalmopathy. Study overall: Blood was drawn when the patient was first diagnosed and still untreated.

Using RNA transcripts as the source, TCR beta CDR3 regions were amplified. RT-PCR in the first round (using the HTBI primer set) targeted the TCR CDR3. TCRdb re-derived calls from the multiplex PCR reads in MiXCR, one entry per CDR3 protein. The sample has about 690,000 distinct CDR3 sequences; roughly 17% are singletons. Patients showing uncontrolled infection, other autoimmune disease, pregnancy or lactation were ineligible. This receptor was taken from a man between 50 and 59 years old with Graves' hyperthyroidism. Sequencing input: blood.

The CDR3 nucleotides read TGTGCCAGCAGCCCATTTTCAGGGGACACCGGGGAGCTGTTTTTT. Its translation is CASSPFSGDTGELFF. The chain has TRBV9 and TRBJ2-2; a weak D match, TRBD1 (6 bases). Germline CDR1 SGDLS, CDR2 YYNGEE. CDR3 length equals 15 residues. Trimming removed 4 bases at V and 3 bases at J, with 13 bases between.